This T cell receptor beta chain derives from a study of T cell clones after liver transplantation. Study-level information: HCV positivity affected three of eight recipients; the rest lacked autoimmune or viral indications. General observations from the study: A significant post-transplant drop in circulating graft-donor-reactive CD4 TCRbeta sequences occurred in most of the 8 subjects. Small, mixed patient groups and varying post-transplant times limit these conclusions.

As regards this clone: Its antigen remains unidentified. At the DNA level, this CDR3 is encoded by other sequences in the same sample as well.

Generated by immunoSEQ multiplex PCR, the TCRdb table keeps only in-frame clones and is missing some. The profile covers approximately 68,000 clones, with 75% to 90% appearing a single time and approximately 0.6% taken by the ten largest. This CDR3 is built from 18 residues. Sequenced material: CD4+ T cells from blood, taken before liver transplant. The chain combines TRBV1 with TRBJ2-6. TRBV1 counts as a pseudogene. The clonotype originates from a human donor who received a liver transplant. The CDR3 DNA sequence: TGCACCAGCAGCCTGCTATGTTGTGCACAAAGTCGGGCCAACGTCCTGACTTTC. Its translation: CTSSLLCCAQSRANVLTF.